The T cell receptor (beta chain) described here comes from a study of response to subunit inactivated influenza vaccine. Overall study results and limits: Authors suggested seasonal influenza vaccinations each recruit few new T cells.

In TCRdb, the RT-PCR reads were re-called with MiXCR into one record per CDR3 protein. The profile covers a few hundred thousand distinct CDR3 sequences, with less than 7.5% appearing a single time and under 15% taken by the ten largest. The CDR3 extends over 15 amino acids. The V gene end was trimmed by 2 bases and the J gene end by 0 bases; junction bases not matched to a gene: 0. Germline CDR1 reads ENHRY; CDR2 reads SYGVKD. Comment on this clonotype: Its antigen is undetermined.

The clonotype was recovered from a man aged 50 to 69 who received an inactivated influenza vaccine. The V gene is TRBV10-3, the J gene TRBJ2-3, with 9 bases aligning to TRBD2. The sequences come from PBMCs from blood, collected less than 30 months after vaccination. The CDR3 bases are TGTGCCATCAGTGAGGCGGGAGGGAGCACAGATACGCAGTATTTT. Translation gives CAISEAGGSTDTQYF.